What follows are 28 T cell receptor beta chains derived from one specimen sequenced in a study of blood T cell repertoires in COVID-19. Sequencing used immunoSEQ multiplex PCR; TCRdb keeps in-frame clones, though not all of them. The sample has a few hundred thousand clones, more than 65% seen once. The sequenced material came from peripheral blood. These receptors were collected from a woman between 40 and 55 years old who had recovered from COVID-19.

The chain links TRBV30 to TRBJ1-4, with D tentatively TRBD1 (5 bases). The germline V and J ends were trimmed by 6 bases and 0 bases, with 11 bases remaining between them. There are 14 residues in the CDR3. The germline gives CDR1 GTSNPN, CDR2 SVGIG (reference sequence). Here the CDR3 reads CACPGGATNEKLFF. The CDR3 nucleotides are TGTGCCTGCCCTGGGGGGGCAACTAATGAAAAACTGTTTTTT. Variable domain in full (rest from reference TRBV30 and TRBJ1-4): SQTIHQWPATLVQPVGSPLSLECTVEGTSNPNLYWYRQAAGRGLQLLFYSVGIGQISSEVPQNLSASRPQDRQFILSSKKLLLSDSGFYLCACPGGATNEKLFFGSGTQLSVL.

The V call is TRBV7-8, the J call TRBJ1-2, with D perhaps matching TRBD1 (5 bases). This CDR3 spans 15 amino acids. The germline CDR1 and CDR2 sequences are SGHVS and FQNEAQ. V lost 5 bases and J 1 base, leaving 14 bases between the germline ends. CDR3 coding DNA: TGTGCCAGCAGCGAATCAGGGAGGGGTAACTATGGCTACACCTTC. Translation gives CASSESGRGNYGYTF. Supplemented by reference TRBV7-8 and TRBJ1-2, the full variable domain reads GAGVSQSPRYKVAKRGQDVALRCDPISGHVSLFWYQQALGQGPEFLTYFQNEAQLDKSGLPSDRFFAERPEGSVSTLKIQRTQQEDSAVYLCASSESGRGNYGYTFGSGTRLTVV.

CDR3 nucleotides: TGTGCCAGCAGTGAAGAGGGGGAAAACACTGAAGCTTTCTTT. Encoded protein: CASSEEGENTEAFF. This chain connects TRBV2 to TRBJ1-1; tentatively, D is TRBD1 (6 bases). The CDR3 contains 14 residues. Trimming cost V 1 base and J 2 bases, with 8 bases left between them. Germline CDR1 reads SNHLY; CDR2 reads FYNNEI.

J is TRBJ1-2 and V is TRBV28; 8 bases align to TRBD1. CDR1 and CDR2 (germline): MDHEN, SYDVKM. This CDR3 has 15 amino acids. The trim removed 10 bases at V and 6 bases at J, leaving 16 bases unmatched. CDR3 sequence (DNA): TGTGCCACCGGGAACAGGGGGTTCGTTTATGATGGCTACACCTTC. This codes for CATGNRGFVYDGYTF.

This chain uses TRBV18 with TRBJ2-1; the D gene is possibly TRBD1 (5 bases). V was clipped by 5 bases and J by 5 bases, with 7 bases between them. The germline V gene encodes CDR1 KGHSH and CDR2 LQKENI. CDR3 length: 12 residues. The CDR3: CASSTRDNEQFF. CDR3 DNA: TGTGCCAGCTCAACCAGGGACAATGAGCAGTTCTTC.

The V and J genes are TRBV10-3 and TRBJ2-5; TRBD2 matches at 7 bases. The junction had 4 bases not matched to a gene; V was cut back by 4 bases and J by 5 bases. CDR3 length: 13 residues. In germline, CDR1 is ENHRY, CDR2 SYGVKD. CDR3 protein: CAISAGLVETQYF. The CDR3 DNA is TGTGCCATCAGTGCCGGACTAGTGGAGACCCAGTACTTC.

The chain is built from TRBV7-2 and TRBJ1-4; 7 positions match TRBD1. V was clipped by 6 bases and J by 7 bases; unmatched bases: 8. The germline gives CDR1 SGHTA, CDR2 FQGNSA. The CDR3 is made up of 14 amino acids. The CDR3 bases are TGTGCCAGCAGGCGGACAGGTGCAGTTGAAAAACTGTTTTTT. Residues: CASRRTGAVEKLFF.

The chain has TRBV19 and TRBJ1-5, with TRBD1 matching over 8 bases. The junction had 6 bases not matched to a gene; V was cut back by 5 bases and J by 6 bases. The CDR3 has 14 residues. Per germline, CDR1 LNHDA and CDR2 SQIVND (reference sequence). Here the CDR3 DNA reads TGTGCCAGTAGTGTAACAGGGGGGCGTCAGCCCCAGCATTTT. This codes for CASSVTGGRQPQHF. The full variable domain, completed using reference TRBV19 and TRBJ1-5, is DGGITQSPKYLFRKEGQNVTLSCEQNLNHDAMYWYRQDPGQGLRLIYYSQIVNDFQKGDIAEGYSVSREKKESFPLTVTSAQKNPTAFYLCASSVTGGRQPQHFGDGTRLSIL.

The V call is TRBV9, the J call TRBJ2-1; 14 nucleotides match TRBD2. Germline assignment: CDR1 SGDLS and CDR2 YYNGEE. J gave up 9 bases and V 0 bases, and 2 bases lay outside the gene matches. The CDR3 has 15 residues. CDR3 DNA: TGTGCCAGCAGCGTAGGACTAGCGGGGGGGAGTGAGCAGTTCTTC. Its protein is CASSVGLAGGSEQFF. Together with reference TRBV9 and TRBJ2-1, the CDR3 gives the full variable domain: DSGVTQTPKHLITATGQRVTLRCSPRSGDLSVYWYQQSLDQGLQFLIQYYNGEERAKGNILERFSAQQFPDLHSELNLSSLELGDSALYFCASSVGLAGGSEQFFGPGTRLTVL.

The chain joins TRBV2 to TRBJ2-3; D gene ambiguous. The germline V and J ends were trimmed by 4 bases and 0 bases, with 8 bases remaining between them. Germline CDR1 is SNHLY and CDR2 is FYNNEI. The CDR3 runs 14 residues. The chain's CDR3 is CASSVAVSTDTQYF. The CDR3 DNA reads as TGTGCCAGCAGTGTGGCAGTTAGCACAGATACGCAGTATTTT.

The gene calls are TRBV6-5 and TRBJ1-3; TRBD1 matches at 7 bases. Germline V gene data show CDR1 as MNHEY and CDR2 as SVGAGI. The trim removed 5 bases at V and 3 bases at J, leaving 7 bases unmatched. CDR3 size: 15 residues. The CDR3 here is CASSLGGRDGNTIYF. DNA for the CDR3: TGTGCCAGCAGTCTAGGGGGCCGGGATGGAAACACCATATATTTT.

This clone was seen a handful of times. Written as DNA, the CDR3 is TGTGCCAGCAGTGACGCAGGGGGAGGCTATGGCTACACCTTC. It specifies CASSDAGGGYGYTF. The chain recombines TRBV6-1 with TRBJ1-2, with 7 bases fitting TRBD1. The length of the CDR3 is 14 residues. Germline lookup yields CDR1 MNHNS and CDR2 SASEGT. The V gene end was trimmed by 3 bases and the J gene end by 4 bases; junction bases not matched to a gene: 5.

The rearrangement joins TRBV19 to TRBJ1-2; D not certain. V dropped 5 bases and J dropped 0 bases, with 13 bases sitting between them. CDR3 length: 15 residues. In germline, CDR1 is LNHDA, CDR2 SQIVND (reference sequence). Here the CDR3 reads CASSPTPDTNYGYTF. CDR3 sequence (DNA): TGTGCCAGTAGTCCGACGCCCGACACTAACTATGGCTACACCTTC.

V usage is TRBV5-4 and J usage is TRBJ2-7, with D hard to call. This CDR3 comprises 16 residues. Looked up from germline, CDR1 is SGHNT and CDR2 is YYREEE (reference sequence). V lost 4 bases, J lost 3 bases, and 20 bases lay in between. CDR3 in DNA: TGTGCCAGCAGCCCGAGTGCCGACTTCTCTTACTACGAGCAGTACTTC. As protein: CASSPSADFSYYEQYF.

J is TRBJ2-5 and V is TRBV7-2; D gene ambiguous. Germline assignment: CDR1 SGHTA and CDR2 FQGNSA. The CDR3 extends over 13 amino acids. V was clipped by 2 bases and J by 4 bases, with 8 bases between them. CDR3 residues: CASSLNRGETQYF. The CDR3 DNA reads TGTGCCAGCAGCTTAAATCGAGGAGAGACCCAGTACTTC.

This chain connects TRBV7-9 to TRBJ1-4; D gene ambiguous. CDR3 length equals 14 residues. Germline V gene sequence: CDR1 SEHNR, CDR2 FQNEAQ (reference sequence). V lost 5 bases to trimming and J lost 0 bases, with 7 bases between them. This CDR3 reads CASSGLATNEKLFF. DNA of the CDR3: TGTGCCAGCAGCGGCCTTGCAACTAATGAAAAACTGTTTTTT.

The chain combines TRBV7-8 with TRBJ2-7; 8 positions agree with TRBD1. The CDR3 is 17 residues long. Unmatched junction bases numbered 14, after V lost 5 bases and J lost 2 bases. Germline CDR1 reads SGHVS; CDR2 reads FQNEAQ. CDR3 loop: CASSPDRRDRRAYEQYF. CDR3 sequence (DNA): TGTGCCAGCAGCCCTGACCGACGGGACAGGAGAGCCTACGAGCAGTACTTC.

The chain uses TRBV10-3 and TRBJ1-1; TRBD1 might be the D (6 bases). V shed 5 bases and J shed 1 base, with 11 bases lying between them. There are 14 residues in the CDR3. Germline loops: CDR1 ENHRY, CDR2 SYGVKD. In DNA form, the CDR3 reads TGTGCCATCAGTTTGGGACACTCGAACACTGAAGCTTTCTTT. Amino acids: CAISLGHSNTEAFF.

The chain uses TRBV5-3 and TRBJ1-3; TRBD1 might be the D (6 bases). TRBV5-3 qualifies as an ORF whose function is uncertain. The CDR3 totals 15 residues. The germline V and J ends were trimmed by 4 bases and 7 bases, with 18 bases remaining between them. The CDR3 region has the DNA TGTGCCAGAAGCCCCTTCTCAGGGGATTGGAACACCATATATTTT. It codes for CARSPFSGDWNTIYF.

The chain combines TRBV6-6 with TRBJ2-2; 9 nucleotides match TRBD1. Looked up from germline, CDR1 is MNHNY and CDR2 is SVGAGI (reference sequence). The J segment lost 5 bases and the V segment lost 5 bases, leaving 12 bases of the junction unmatched. CDR3 length equals 17 residues. DNA for the CDR3: TGTGCCAGCAGTCCCCGGATCCTGACAGGGGGGACCGGGGAGCTGTTTTTT. Its protein is CASSPRILTGGTGELFF.

This clone came up a few times. The chain employs TRBV12-3 or TRBV12-4 and TRBJ1-1; no clear D gene. This CDR3 spans 11 amino acids. With 4 bases removed from V and 6 bases from J, the gap between germline ends came to 6 bases. The CDR3 DNA reads as TGTGCCAGCAGTTCCGGGGCTGAAGCTTTCTTT. Translation gives CASSSGAEAFF.

The chain carries TRBV5-1 and TRBJ2-7, with 10 bases identical to TRBD1. The CDR3 consists of 12 residues. Germline CDR1 reads SGHRS; CDR2 reads YFSETQ. After removal of 8 bases from V and 4 bases from J, the junction contained 3 bases not matched to a gene. This chain's CDR3 is CASGTGDYEQYF. The DNA of the CDR3 is TGCGCCAGTGGGACAGGGGATTACGAGCAGTACTTC. The variable domain in full, completed from reference TRBV5-1 and TRBJ2-7, reads KAGVTQTPRYLIKTRGQQVTLSCSPISGHRSVSWYQQTPGQGLQFLFEYFSETQRNKGNFPGRFSGRQFSNSRSEMNVSTLELGDSALYLCASGTGDYEQYFGPGTRLTVT.

The chain links TRBV5-1 to TRBJ1-4; no reliable D call. V was shortened by 3 bases and J by 5 bases, with 14 bases between the two germline ends. CDR3 size: 15 residues. Germline lookup yields CDR1 SGHRS and CDR2 YFSETQ. CDR3 DNA: TGCGCCAGCAGCTCCACCGGGAATCCGAATGAAAAACTGTTTTTT. It translates to CASSSTGNPNEKLFF.

The rearrangement uses TRBV7-9 and TRBJ1-2; weak D call: TRBD1 (6 bases). The V end was cut by 2 bases, the J end by 7 bases, with 20 bases between. The germline V gene has CDR1 SEHNR and CDR2 FQNEAQ (reference sequence). CDR3 length: 16 amino acids. The CDR3 loop reads CASSLFLTGGERGYTF. The CDR3 region has the DNA TGTGCCAGCAGCTTATTCCTGACAGGAGGTGAGCGTGGCTACACCTTC.

The chain has TRBV5-5 and TRBJ2-2, with D possibly matching TRBD2 (5 bases). V gave up 3 bases and J gave up 7 bases, with 10 bases separating them. The germline V gene has CDR1 SGHKS and CDR2 YYEKEE (reference sequence). This CDR3 comprises 13 residues. In nucleotides, the CDR3 is TGTGCCAGCAGCTCGGGGATAGGCGGGGAGCTGTTTTTT. Its translation is CASSSGIGGELFF.

V and J are TRBV9 and TRBJ2-1; 10 bases agree with TRBD2. Germline values: CDR1 SGDLS, CDR2 YYNGEE. With 0 bases clipped from V and 6 bases from J, the junction kept 12 bases outside the gene matches. The CDR3 runs 18 residues. The CDR3 DNA is TGTGCCAGCAGCGTAGAAGGTTGGGGGACTAGCGTTTCCAATGAGCAGTTCTTC. As protein: CASSVEGWGTSVSNEQFF.

The rearrangement joins TRBV15 to TRBJ1-2, with D possibly TRBD1 on 5 matching bases. Germline assignment: CDR1 LNHNV and CDR2 YYDKDF (reference sequence). V shed 0 bases and J shed 2 bases, with 13 bases lying between them. The length of the CDR3 is 16 residues. CDR3 sequence: CATSRDARGGNYGYTF. In DNA, the CDR3 is TGTGCCACCAGCAGAGATGCAAGGGGTGGCAACTATGGCTACACCTTC. Looking up the rest from reference TRBV15 and TRBJ1-2 gives the full variable domain: DAMVIQNPRYQVTQFGKPVTLSCSQTLNHNVMYWYQQKSSQAPKLLFHYYDKDFNNEADTPDNFQSRRPNTSFCFLDIRSPGLGDTAMYLCATSRDARGGNYGYTFGSGTRLTVV.

Notes on this clone: Other DNA sequences in the sample encode the same CDR3. The chain uses TRBV18 and TRBJ1-1; D not resolved. The germline V gene encodes CDR1 KGHSH and CDR2 LQKENI. Trimming cost V 3 bases and J 1 base, with 6 bases left between them. The CDR3 sequence is 13 residues long. The CDR3 sequence is CASSPQENTEAFF. The CDR3 nucleotides are TGTGCCAGCTCACCCCAGGAGAACACTGAAGCTTTCTTT.